The T cell receptor beta chain under discussion was sequenced for a study of T cell responses to AZD1222 COVID-19 vaccine (dated by TCRdb to 2020 to 2023). About the investigation overall: Because spike-specific TCR depth and breadth did not differ between the two schedules, AZD1222 recipients who got a second dose at roughly 4 weeks were pooled with those who got a second dose at roughly 12 weeks. A total of 233 trial participants underwent TCR sequencing, of whom under 220 had received two doses of AZD1222 and some 25 had received two doses of the MenACWY control vaccine. Trial participants were enrolled by age into 18-55, 56-69 and 70-plus year subgroups, with approximately 150, 28 and 58 TCR-sequenced participants respectively. What the work shows at the level of the full study, not this receptor alone: The whole spike protein was spanned by vaccine-associated CD4 TCRs, and dominant responses were seen in regions 160-218 and 743-854. Most participants were white British and females outnumbered males, and the authors suggested that clonal diversity may have been underestimated. Conclusions about previously exposed vaccinees are limited, since just 6 or 7 AZD1222 recipients were seropositive for SARS-CoV-2 at baseline. Nearly half of unique spike-specific TCRs reportedly recognized epitopes outside regions mutated in the B.1.351 and B.1.1.7 variants. Because no day 14 peak-response samples were available, the repertoires could be characterized only after the peak T cell response. Spike-specific TCR breadth and depth rose significantly after two AZD1222 doses compared with day 0 and with MenACWY recipients. In the small 56-69-year group, the increase in depth fell short of significance, most likely because of low power.

The CDR3 regions of human TCRbeta chains were analyzed by immunosequencing. The paper's processing steps were these. Repertoire TCRs were matched against a reference library of SARS-CoV-2-specific TCRs generated with the MIRA antigen-specificity platform. Breadth was defined as the fraction of unique TCRs that were SARS-CoV-2-associated, and depth was defined as the fraction of total T cells that were SARS-CoV-2-associated. Using the MIRA data, each spike-specific TCR was mapped to the spike region that the TCR reacts to and placed in a CD4 or CD8 class. Log10-transformed breadth and depth values were compared by one-way ANOVA with Sidak's multiple comparisons tests. This immuneACCESS table, as held by TCRdb, lists in-frame sequences with V and J called but not all clones. Of the missing ones, under half trace to an unresolved V gene in checked studies; the others have no known cause. V, J and clone size were drawn from that table, and D and trimming were deduced from the DNA. Within this sample are some 150,000 clones, with 90% of them counted one time only. The ten largest clones represent approximately 1.6% of the sample.

About this clone itself: Its cognate antigen has yet to be identified. There are no base qualities to consult, and no much larger clone falls within one base.

The time point label, as the study defines it: baseline before first vaccination. Vaccinee samples were obtained from the UK trials COV001 and COV002, which included a single-blind randomized controlled phase 2/3 trial of AZD1222 (ChAdOx1 nCoV-19) in healthy adults. For TCRbeta chain sequencing, PBMC samples were collected from trial participants at day 0 and at day 28 after the second dose. This receptor was obtained from an adult in good health. The input for sequencing was peripheral blood, taken on day 0 of AZD1222 vaccination.

The DNA sequence is given as TGTGCCAGCTCAACCCAGGGTAACACTGAAGCTTTCTTT. This translates into CASSTQGNTEAFF. The V and J segments used are TRBV18 and TRBJ1-1, with a tentative D gene TRBD1 over 5 matching bases. Looking up the germline V gene yields CDR1 KGHSH and CDR2 LQKENI. From cysteine to phenylalanine, the CDR3 is 13 amino acids long. Solely the CDR3 DNA is kept, with 39 bases framed from the first base. V gives up 5 bases and J gives up 2 bases, and the segment between their germline ends measures 9 bases. The full variable domain, completed from the reference TRBV18 and TRBJ1-1 proteins outside the CDR3, reads NAGVMQNPRHLVRRRGQEARLRCSPMKGHSHVYWYRQLPEEGLKFMVYLQKENIIDESGMPKERFSAEFPKEGPSILRIQQVVRGDSAAYFCASSTQGNTEAFFGQGTRLTVV.